This T cell receptor (beta chain) was recorded in a study of blood T cell repertoires in COVID-19. Trimming removed 3 bases from V and 6 bases from J, with 13 bases in between. Germline CDR1 is SGHTA and CDR2 is FQGNSA. The CDR3 covers 14 residues. The protocol was immunoSEQ multiplex PCR, while the TCRdb copy is restricted to in-frame clones and leaves out a portion. The sample records about 150,000 clones, 83% being singletons. This TCR was sampled from an elderly woman with acute or convalescent COVID-19. The V gene is TRBV7-2, the J gene TRBJ2-3, with D possibly being TRBD2 (6 bases). Material: peripheral blood. In nucleotides, the CDR3 is TGTGCCAGCAGCTTCCGGACTCGGGGGGATACGCAGTATTTT. Translating it yields CASSFRTRGDTQYF.